One and the same sample provided the 10 T cell receptor beta chains below, sequenced in a study of tumor-infiltrating lymphocytes in primary liver carcinoma. Germline DNA was also extracted, while the blood RNA originated from unsorted whole blood. The researchers produced TCR beta cDNA from 450 to 600 ng total RNA with a constant-region primer. Nested multiplex PCR, run for three rounds with slightly modified ARM-PCR, yielded TCR beta libraries. Rounds one and two of PCR, each of 10 to 11 cycles, were primed with TRBV1-TRBV30 forward primers and a C-beta reverse primer. TCRdb re-derived calls from the multiplex PCR reads in MiXCR, one entry per CDR3 protein. The data show 320,000 or so distinct CDR3 sequences, with 65% seen just once and roughly 9% held by the top ten. The specimen was peripheral blood. The receptors come from a middle-aged man with primary liver carcinoma and hepatitis B virus infection.

The V and J genes are TRBV7-9 and TRBJ2-1; D may correspond to TRBD1 or TRBD2 (6 bases each). Germline V gene lookup returns CDR1 SEHNR and CDR2 FQNEAQ (reference sequence). Trimming cost V 1 base and J 7 bases, with 17 bases left between them. The CDR3 totals 16 residues. CDR3 sequence reads: CASSLDWVGGRNEQFF. Here the CDR3 DNA reads TGTGCCAGCAGCTTAGATTGGGTCGGGGGCAGGAATGAGCAGTTCTTC. Complete variable domain (other parts from reference TRBV7-9 and TRBJ2-1): DTGVSQNPRHKITKRGQNVTFRCDPISEHNRLYWYRQTLGQGPEFLTYFQNEAQLEKSRLLSDRFSAERPKGSFSTLEIQRTEQGDSAMYLCASSLDWVGGRNEQFFGPGTRLTVL.

A note on this clonotype: A read error may produce the germline difference seen at one junction end. This chain joins TRBV12-3 or TRBV12-4 and TRBJ1-1; TRBD1 is a possible D gene (6 bases). CDR3 size: 14 residues. CDR3 protein: CAISFGGPVTEAFF. CDR3 bases: TGTGCCATCAGTTTCGGGGGGCCCGTCACTGAAGCTTTCTTT.

Points on this clonotype: Germline and junction disagree at one end, which may indicate a read error. The V call is TRBV12-3 or TRBV12-4, the J call TRBJ2-7; D possibly corresponds to TRBD1 (6 bases). The length of the CDR3 is 13 residues. The CDR3 DNA follows: TGTGTCAGCCGAGGCTCAGGGGTGGAGGAGCAGTACTTC. This translates into CVSRGSGVEEQYF.

This clonotype has a count of ten or more. The gene calls are TRBV10-2 and TRBJ2-7; 9 bases line up with TRBD2. The V and J ends lost 6 bases and 2 bases, in that order; junction bases with no gene match: 2. This CDR3 comprises 13 residues. Per germline, CDR1 WSHSY and CDR2 SAAADI. The DNA of the CDR3 is TGCGCCAGCAGGGCTAGCGGGGCCTACGAGCAGTACTTC. This encodes CASRASGAYEQYF.

The rearrangement links TRBV5-4 to TRBJ2-1; possible D gene TRBD2, 5 bases. Germline CDR1 is SGHNT and CDR2 is YYREEE (reference sequence). The CDR3 is 14 residues long. Trimming pared 1 base from V and 7 bases from J, leaving 12 bases between. The DNA of the CDR3 is TGTGCCAGCAGCTTGACGGGATTTAGTAATGAGCAGTTCTTC. It encodes CASSLTGFSNEQFF.

This clonotype appeared a few times. The chain is built from TRBV11-2 and TRBJ2-2; the D is unclear. The V end lost 2 bases, the J end lost 4 bases, and 11 bases lay between the germline ends. There are 15 residues in the CDR3. Germline-derived CDR1 and CDR2 are SGHAT and FQNNGV. CDR3 nucleotide sequence: TGTGCCAGCAGCTTACCCCCCCCCGCCACCGGGGAGCTGTTTTTT. It is translated as CASSLPPPATGELFF.

Of note for this clonotype: Possible read error: a much larger clone is one base away. The genes are TRBV5-5 and TRBJ2-3, with 8 bases aligning to TRBD1. This CDR3 has 15 amino acids. V shed 4 bases, J shed 2 bases, and the junction held 6 bases outside the gene matches. Germline V lookup: CDR1 SGHKS, CDR2 YYEKEE (reference sequence). The CDR3: CASSTRTGLTDTQYF. CDR3 DNA sequence: TGTGCCAGCAGCACCCGGACAGGGCTCACAGATACGCAGTATTTT.

In DNA form, the CDR3 reads TGTGCCAGCAGCTCCGGATTTCCGCGGGAGACCCAGTACTTC. Translated, it gives CASSSGFPRETQYF. The chain has TRBV3-1 and TRBJ2-5; no clear D gene. The CDR3 runs to 14 residues. The ends were cut back, 5 bases at V and 5 bases at J, with 15 bases in the middle. Germline loops: CDR1 LGHDT, CDR2 YNNKEL (reference sequence).

The sample holds a few counts of this clonotype. The V and J genes are TRBV12-3 or TRBV12-4 and TRBJ2-7; 8 positions match TRBD1. After removal of 6 bases from V and 0 bases from J, the junction contained 7 bases not matched to a gene. This CDR3 comprises 15 residues. CDR3 bases: TGTGCCAGCAGCCCGCAGGGGGCCTTCTCCTACGAGCAGTACTTC. Amino acids: CASSPQGAFSYEQYF.

This clonotype was seen more than once but under ten times. V is TRBV4-3 and J is TRBJ2-6; 8 bases agree with TRBD2. The CDR3 length is 16 residues. Germline CDR1 reads LGHNA; CDR2 reads YSLEER. J lost 2 bases, V lost 5 bases, and 5 bases had no gene match. CDR3 sequence: CASSFRGGTGANVLTF. CDR3 sequence (DNA): TGCGCCAGCAGCTTTCGGGGGGGAACTGGGGCCAACGTCCTGACTTTC.